A single sample is the source of the 18 T cell receptor beta chains below, sequenced in a study of immune evolution from preneoplasia to lung adenocarcinoma (dated by TCRdb to the early 2020s). The library was obtained by the immunoSEQ multiplex PCR assay. TCRdb took over this immuneACCESS table, retaining in-frame rearrangements with V and J assigned. Such tables are incomplete; in checked studies, under half of the missing clones stem from an unresolved V gene, and the remainder is unexplained. Counted in this sample were fewer than 12,000 clones; around 82% of them appeared once. The ten largest clones take up roughly 3% of the sample. Sequenced: FFPE minimally invasive lung adenocarcinoma tissue. The cell subset or site label, as the study defines it: micro-invasive lung adenocarcinoma (MIA). These receptors were taken from a person aged 65 to 79 with lung adenocarcinoma.

The J gene is TRBJ1-5, the V gene TRBV19, with D possibly matching TRBD1 (6 bases). Trimming removed 2 bases from V and 6 bases from J, with 8 bases in between. The germline CDR1 and CDR2 sequences are LNHDA and SQIVND (reference sequence). The CDR3 is made up of 13 amino acids. The CDR3 region is CASSIRGTQPQHF. DNA of the CDR3: TGTGCCAGTAGTATAAGGGGGACTCAGCCCCAGCATTTT.

This clone was counted a single time. The chain combines TRBV4-2 with TRBJ1-1; D might be TRBD1 (5 bases). The CDR3 totals 14 residues. Per the germline V gene, CDR1 is LGHNA and CDR2 is YNFKEQ. Between the trimmed V and J ends, which lost 4 bases and 4 bases, there was a span of 13 bases. CDR3 amino acids: CASSLGMGRTEAFF. In DNA form, the CDR3 reads TGTGCCAGCAGCCTGGGGATGGGGCGCACTGAAGCTTTCTTT.

The chain joins TRBV6-5 to TRBJ2-1; D gene uncertain. In germline, CDR1 is MNHEY, CDR2 SVGAGI. The CDR3 spans 14 residues. V lost 2 bases and J 0 bases, leaving 5 bases between the germline ends. The CDR3 protein is CASSYLGSYNEQFF. The CDR3 bases are TGTGCCAGCAGTTACCTGGGCTCCTACAATGAGCAGTTCTTC.

The chain is built from TRBV5-1 and TRBJ2-5; D might be TRBD2 (5 bases). Germline values: CDR1 SGHRS, CDR2 YFSETQ. Trimming stripped 2 bases from V and 2 bases from J, with 10 bases between. This CDR3 has 14 amino acids. Here the CDR3 reads CASSFRGEQETQYF. As DNA, the CDR3 is TGCGCCAGCAGCTTCCGGGGTGAACAAGAGACCCAGTACTTC.

The J gene is TRBJ1-1, the V gene TRBV5-4, with TRBD1 matching over 9 bases. In germline, CDR1 is SGHNT, CDR2 YYREEE (reference sequence). After removal of 4 bases from V and 10 bases from J, the junction contained 8 bases not matched to a gene. The CDR3 is 13 amino acids. The CDR3 loop reads CASSPGTGFLAFF. CDR3 nucleotides: TGTGCCAGCAGCCCGGGGACAGGGTTCTTAGCTTTCTTT.

This chain connects TRBV28 to TRBJ1-1; D is undetermined. This CDR3 contains 12 residues. V was clipped by 7 bases and J by 3 bases, with 9 bases between them. Germline CDR1 and CDR2: MDHEN and SYDVKM. The CDR3 sequence is CASNQGYTEAFF. The CDR3 bases are TGTGCCAGCAATCAAGGGTACACTGAAGCTTTCTTT.

Concerning this clone itself: Germline is not matched at one junction end, which may reflect a read error. The chain combines TRBV7-3 with TRBJ2-2; D may match TRBD1 or TRBD2 (5 bases each). CDR3 size: 14 residues. Germline V gene data show CDR1 as SGHTA and CDR2 as FQGTGA. CDR3 DNA sequence: TGTGCCAGCAGCCCGATCCACGGGGCCGGGAAGCTGTTTTTT. Its translation is CASSPIHGAGKLFF.

The V gene is TRBV30, the J gene TRBJ1-2, with D possibly TRBD1 on 5 matching bases. Germline assignment: CDR1 GTSNPN and CDR2 SVGIG (reference sequence). The CDR3 runs to 16 residues. V lost 2 bases and J lost 4, with 20 bases in between. The CDR3 protein is CAWSPPGDWGVYGYTF. For the CDR3, the DNA is TGTGCCTGGAGTCCTCCGGGAGACTGGGGGGTCTATGGCTACACCTTC.

This chain connects TRBV7-9 to TRBJ2-3, with 8 positions matching TRBD1. Germline V CDR1 and CDR2: SEHNR, FQNEAQ (reference sequence). This CDR3 region has 14 residues. The trim removed 7 bases at V and 2 bases at J, leaving 5 bases unmatched. CDR3 coding DNA: TGTGCCAGCAACAGACAGGGGACCACAGATACGCAGTATTTT. It codes for CASNRQGTTDTQYF.

This chain connects TRBV7-2 to TRBJ1-1; D is possibly TRBD1 (6 bases). Germline assignment: CDR1 SGHTA and CDR2 FQGNSA. The CDR3 has 13 residues. V lost 5 bases, J lost 10 bases, and 17 bases lay in between. Here the CDR3 reads CASSGGRGLGAFF. In DNA, the CDR3 is TGTGCCAGCAGCGGCGGCAGGGGCCTTGGAGCTTTCTTT.

This chain connects TRBV2 to TRBJ1-1; 7 nucleotides match TRBD1. The CDR3 runs to 12 residues. From germline, CDR1 is SNHLY and CDR2 FYNNEI. J was trimmed by 10 bases and V by 8 bases; bases with no gene match: 10. Here the CDR3 reads CASGTGTVVAFF. DNA for the CDR3: TGTGCCAGCGGAACCGGGACAGTTGTAGCTTTCTTT.

The genes are TRBV11-2 and TRBJ2-7; TRBD1 matches 10 bases. V lost 3 bases and J lost 5; bases outside the gene matches: 4. The germline gives CDR1 SGHAT, CDR2 FQNNGV. The CDR3 covers 14 residues. CDR3 coding DNA: TGTGCCAGCAGCTTCGCGACAGGGGGCAACGAGCAGTACTTC. Protein product: CASSFATGGNEQYF.

The CDR3: CASSESWGSGANVLTF. In DNA form, the CDR3 reads TGCGCCAGCAGTGAGTCATGGGGCAGTGGGGCCAACGTCCTGACTTTC. This sequence joins TRBV10-1 and TRBJ2-6, with D perhaps matching TRBD1 (5 bases). The V end was cut by 0 bases, the J end by 3 bases, with 9 bases between. The germline CDR1 and CDR2 sequences are WNHNN and SYGVQD (reference sequence). The CDR3 runs 16 residues.

This sequence joins TRBV2 and TRBJ1-5; D gene ambiguous. The CDR3 covers 13 residues. Germline V gives CDR1 SNHLY, CDR2 FYNNEI. V was pared by 5 bases and J by 4 bases, with 9 bases between. CDR3 sequence reads: CASSPGQNQPQHF. CDR3 DNA sequence: TGTGCCAGCAGTCCGGGTCAAAATCAGCCCCAGCATTTT.

The chain uses TRBV11-3 and TRBJ2-3; D may correspond to TRBD1 or TRBD2 (5 bases each). Germline V gene lookup returns CDR1 SGHNT and CDR2 YENEEA. The CDR3 is 15 residues long. V was pared by 1 base and J by 2 bases, with 10 bases between. The CDR3 bases are TGTGCCAGCAGCTTAGCTGGGACCATCACAGATACGCAGTATTTT. Translating it yields CASSLAGTITDTQYF.

The V and J genes are TRBV28 and TRBJ1-2, with TRBD1 as a possible D gene (6 bases). This CDR3 has 16 residues. The V gene's germline CDR1 is MDHEN and CDR2 SYDVKM. The germline V and J ends were trimmed by 4 bases and 7 bases, with 22 bases remaining between them. Here the CDR3 DNA reads TGTGCCAGCAGTTCGACAGGCGTCCAGCCGGAGGGTGGCTACACCTTC. This gives the protein CASSSTGVQPEGGYTF.

This chain links TRBV27 with TRBJ1-1, with no clear D. The germline V gene encodes CDR1 MNHEY and CDR2 SMNVEV (reference sequence). The length of the CDR3 is 12 residues. V lost 8 bases and J lost 6, with 13 bases in between. CDR3: CASWRAGAEAFF. In nucleotides, the CDR3 is TGTGCCAGCTGGAGGGCTGGCGCTGAAGCTTTCTTT.

This clone was found a few times. The chain links TRBV6-5 to TRBJ1-6; no firm D call. Between the trimmed V and J ends, which lost 8 bases and 9 bases, there was a span of 11 bases. Per germline, CDR1 MNHEY and CDR2 SVGAGI. This CDR3 comprises 12 residues. The CDR3 loop is CASGMRASPLHF. The CDR3 DNA follows: TGTGCCAGCGGGATGCGGGCTTCACCCCTCCACTTT.